This T cell receptor beta chain was sequenced during a study of identical twins. The CDR3 has 15 amino acids. Germline-derived CDR1 and CDR2 are SGHAT and FQNNGV. V gave up 5 bases and J gave up 4 bases; unmatched junction bases: 5. TCRdb passed the 5' RACE reads through MiXCR, listing each CDR3 protein once. There are 500,000 to 600,000 distinct CDR3 sequences in the sample; around 20% occur only once, and around 0.91% lies in the top ten. Turning to this clonotype: As yet, its antigen is unknown.

General observations from the study: Out-of-frame sharing of TCR alpha in monozygotic twins was underestimated by models.

These data are also associated with another study on T cells expressing NK-cell markers. This second study notes: Sorted CD3+CD56-NKG2C+, CD3+CD56+NKG2C+ and CD3+CD56+NKG2C- T cells supplied the TCR beta repertoires. In more than 5 donors, dominant CD3+CD56+NKG2C+ clones formed roughly 1.0-7.5% of CD8+ cells. HCMV specificity was not established for the expanded NKG2C+ T cell clones.

This TCR derives from a woman between 18 and 30 years old in good health. J is TRBJ2-1 and V is TRBV11-2; TRBD2 aligns across 10 bases. Input material: CD4+ T cells sorted from blood. CDR3 coding DNA: TGTGCCAGCAGCCCTAGCGGGGGATTTTACAATGAGCAGTTCTTC. Translation: CASSPSGGFYNEQFF. The entire variable domain, with the rest obtained from reference TRBV11-2 and TRBJ2-1, is as follows: EAGVAQSPRYKIIEKRQSVAFWCNPISGHATLYWYQQILGQGPKLLIQFQNNGVVDDSQLPKDRFSAERLKGVDSTLKIQPAKLEDSAVYLCASSPSGGFYNEQFFGPGTRLTVL.